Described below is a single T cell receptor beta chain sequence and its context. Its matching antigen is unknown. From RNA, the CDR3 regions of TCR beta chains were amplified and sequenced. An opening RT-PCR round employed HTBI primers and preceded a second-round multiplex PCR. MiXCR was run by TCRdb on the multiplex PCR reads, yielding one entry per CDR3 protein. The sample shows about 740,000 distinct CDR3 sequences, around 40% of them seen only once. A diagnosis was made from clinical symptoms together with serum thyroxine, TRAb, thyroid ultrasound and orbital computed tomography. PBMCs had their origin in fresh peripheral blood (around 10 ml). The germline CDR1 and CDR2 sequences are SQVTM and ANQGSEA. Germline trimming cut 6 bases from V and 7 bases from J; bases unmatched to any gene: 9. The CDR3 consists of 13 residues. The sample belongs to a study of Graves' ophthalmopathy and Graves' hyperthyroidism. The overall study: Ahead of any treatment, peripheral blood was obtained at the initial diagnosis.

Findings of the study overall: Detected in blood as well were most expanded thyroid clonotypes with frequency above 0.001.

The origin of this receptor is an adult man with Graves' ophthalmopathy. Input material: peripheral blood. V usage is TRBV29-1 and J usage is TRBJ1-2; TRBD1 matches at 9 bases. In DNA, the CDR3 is TGCAGCGTCCAGTGGGGACAGGGTGGTGGCTACACCTTC. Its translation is CSVQWGQGGGYTF.